The present T cell receptor (beta chain) was sequenced within a study of blood T cell repertoires in COVID-19. Here immunoSEQ multiplex PCR was the method, and the copy in TCRdb shows in-frame clones only, minus some. This table has about 120,000 clones, 60% to 85% appearing once. CDR1 and CDR2 from the germline V gene are LNHDA and SQIVND (reference sequence). The CDR3 spans 13 residues. V was clipped by 8 bases and J by 6 bases; unmatched bases: 6. The sample consisted of peripheral blood. The chain joins TRBV19 to TRBJ1-5; 8 bases fit TRBD1. The source is a man between 65 and 85 years old with acute or convalescent COVID-19. The CDR3 DNA reads as TGTGCCAGTGAGGACAGGGAGGGTCAGCCCCAGCATTTT. Translating gives CASEDREGQPQHF.